This T cell receptor beta chain emerged from a study of T cell responses to AZD1222 COVID-19 vaccine. Study-wide results and caveats: Nearly half of spike-specific TCRs reportedly go after variant regions that carry no mutations. Donors in the cohort were predominantly white British and more often female, and clonal diversity was possibly underestimated. Spike as a whole was targeted by vaccine-associated CD4 TCRs, dominant at 160-218 and 743-854.

The CDR3 runs 12 residues. V lost 10 bases, J lost 4 bases, and 13 bases lay in between. A note on this clone: Antigen unknown.

Sequencing was performed with immunoSEQ multiplex PCR; in TCRdb, only in-frame clones are kept and a portion is missing. The sample records 160,000 or so clones, approximately 91% being singletons. The chain links TRBV12-3 or TRBV12-4 to TRBJ1-1; D call uncertain. Sample: peripheral blood, taken on day 0 of AZD1222 vaccination. This receptor was obtained from an adult in good health. In DNA form, the CDR3 reads TGTGCCACTTCGGGGTATGTCACTGAAGCTTTCTTT. Protein sequence: CATSGYVTEAFF.